A single TCR beta chain is shown here with its context. CDR1 MNHEY and CDR2 SVGAGI come from the germline V gene. V was shortened by 6 bases and J by 1 base, with 15 bases between the two germline ends. The CDR3 totals 15 residues. The data were taken from a study of blood T cell repertoires in COVID-19. Study-level information: In each case, the material was cDNA or gDNA derived from T cells, B-cell-depleted T cells, or PBMCs.

Original data processing: Amplification from reference gene primers served as the basis for estimated nucleated cell counts. Sequencing was performed with immunoSEQ multiplex PCR; in TCRdb, only in-frame clones are kept and a portion is missing. That table is the source of V, J and clone size, and D and trimming were worked out from the DNA. The data hold some 240,000 clones, with about 80% observed a single time. The chain uses TRBV6-5 and TRBJ1-1; possible D gene TRBD1, 5 bases. Sequenced material: PBMCs or T cells enriched from blood (not recorded which). The clonotype originates from a man younger than 45 with acute COVID-19. CDR3 bases: TGTGCCAGCAGAAAGACGTTCGGGGGGAACACTGAAGCTTTCTTT. It encodes CASRKTFGGNTEAFF.